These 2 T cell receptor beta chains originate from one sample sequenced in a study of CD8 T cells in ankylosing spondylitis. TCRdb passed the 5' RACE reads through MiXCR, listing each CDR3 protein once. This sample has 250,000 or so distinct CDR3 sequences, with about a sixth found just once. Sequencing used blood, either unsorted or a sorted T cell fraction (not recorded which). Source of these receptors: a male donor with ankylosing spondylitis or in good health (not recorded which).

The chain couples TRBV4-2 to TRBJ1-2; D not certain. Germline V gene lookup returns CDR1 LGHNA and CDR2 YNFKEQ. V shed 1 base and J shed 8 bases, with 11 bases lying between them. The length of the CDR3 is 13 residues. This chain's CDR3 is CASSQGMKRGYTF. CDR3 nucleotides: TGTGCCAGCAGCCAAGGGATGAAGCGCGGCTACACCTTC.

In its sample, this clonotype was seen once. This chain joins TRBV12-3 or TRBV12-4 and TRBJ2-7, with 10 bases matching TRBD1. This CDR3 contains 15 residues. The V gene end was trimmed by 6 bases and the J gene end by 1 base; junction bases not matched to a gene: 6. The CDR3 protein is CASRSDRGQSYEQYF. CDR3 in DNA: TGTGCCAGCAGATCCGACAGGGGGCAATCCTACGAGCAGTACTTC.